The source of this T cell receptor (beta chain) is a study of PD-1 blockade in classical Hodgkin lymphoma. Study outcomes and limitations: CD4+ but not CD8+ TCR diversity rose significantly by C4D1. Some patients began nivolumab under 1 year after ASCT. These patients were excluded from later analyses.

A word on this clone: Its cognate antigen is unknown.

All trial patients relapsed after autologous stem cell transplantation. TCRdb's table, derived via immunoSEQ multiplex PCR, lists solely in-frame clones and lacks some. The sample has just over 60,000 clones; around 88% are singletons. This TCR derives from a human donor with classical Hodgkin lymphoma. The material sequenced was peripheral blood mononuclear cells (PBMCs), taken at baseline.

The CDR3 reads CASSLAVNTEAFF. The CDR3 nucleotides are TGTGCCAGCAGCTTGGCTGTGAACACTGAAGCTTTCTTT. The genes are TRBV5-5 and TRBJ1-1; D uncertain. CDR3 length equals 13 residues. Trimming cost V 0 bases and J 0 bases, with 3 bases left between them. Germline CDR1 reads SGHKS; CDR2 reads YYEKEE (reference sequence).